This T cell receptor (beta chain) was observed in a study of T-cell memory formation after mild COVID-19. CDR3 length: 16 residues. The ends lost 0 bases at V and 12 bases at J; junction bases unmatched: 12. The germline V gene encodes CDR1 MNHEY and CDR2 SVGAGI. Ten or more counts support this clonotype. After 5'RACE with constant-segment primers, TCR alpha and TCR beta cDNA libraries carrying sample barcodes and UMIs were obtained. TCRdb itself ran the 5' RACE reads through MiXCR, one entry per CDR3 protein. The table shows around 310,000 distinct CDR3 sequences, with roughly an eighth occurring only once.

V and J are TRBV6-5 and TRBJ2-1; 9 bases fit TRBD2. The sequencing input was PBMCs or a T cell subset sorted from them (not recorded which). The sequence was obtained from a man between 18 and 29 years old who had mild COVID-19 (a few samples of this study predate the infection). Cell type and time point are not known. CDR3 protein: CASSYSGAGGALGQFF. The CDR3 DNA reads TGTGCCAGCAGTTACTCGGGAGCGGGGGGCGCTTTGGGGCAGTTCTTC.